The T cell receptor beta chain described here comes from a study of cytomegalovirus exposure and HLA in healthy donors. Primers: 60 Vbeta forward and 13 Jbeta reverse. TCRdb's copy holds only in-frame clones and misses some; the assay was immunoSEQ multiplex PCR. The data show under 200,000 clones, around 80% seen once. Remarks on this clone: Its antigen is unidentified. Other nucleotide sequences in the sample specify the same CDR3.

The CDR3 runs to 14 residues. The V and J ends lost 4 bases and 9 bases respectively, with 17 bases between them. CDR1 and CDR2 from the germline V gene are SGDLS and YYNGEE. Whole-study results and caveats: Apparent HLA restriction characterized most CMV-associated TCR beta chains in a later analysis. Among donors in an Asian-associated ancestry cluster, a later analysis reportedly found fewer N-insertions than the approximately 700-donor mean. Per a later analysis, HLA-associated TCR beta chains showed more clonal expansion than other, equally common TCR beta chains.

The chain recombines TRBV9 with TRBJ2-1; D remains ambiguous. The sequence was collected from a woman between 45 and 65 years old in good health and CMV-seronegative. Sequencing input: PBMCs. In DNA, the CDR3 is TGTGCCAGCAGCCCCTCTGTTGGCCCCAGTGAGCAGTTCTTC. Translated: CASSPSVGPSEQFF. Together with reference TRBV9 and TRBJ2-1, the CDR3 gives the full variable domain: DSGVTQTPKHLITATGQRVTLRCSPRSGDLSVYWYQQSLDQGLQFLIQYYNGEERAKGNILERFSAQQFPDLHSELNLSSLELGDSALYFCASSPSVGPSEQFFGPGTRLTVL.